Below are 15 T cell receptor beta chains sequenced from a single sample in a study of cytomegalovirus exposure and HLA in healthy donors. The method was immunoSEQ multiplex PCR; TCRdb's version includes in-frame clones alone and lacks a portion of them. The sample records some 110,000 clones, 85% to 90% being singletons. The sample consisted of PBMCs. All receptors derive from a woman aged 18 to 35 in good health and CMV-seropositive.

V and J are TRBV5-6 and TRBJ2-3; 8 nucleotides agree with TRBD2. This CDR3 spans 16 amino acids. V shed 0 bases, J shed 0 bases, and the junction held 3 bases outside the gene matches. Per germline, CDR1 SGHDT and CDR2 YYEEEE. This CDR3 reads CASSLAASGSTDTQYF. The CDR3 DNA follows: TGTGCCAGCAGCTTGGCGGCTAGCGGGAGCACAGATACGCAGTATTTT.

This clone showed up just a few times. CDR3 loop: CASGPRGTSYEQYF. The CDR3 DNA sequence: TGTGCCAGTGGCCCAAGGGGGACCTCCTACGAGCAGTACTTC. The chain uses TRBV19 and TRBJ2-7; a possible D gene is TRBD1 (6 bases). Germline CDR1 and CDR2: LNHDA and SQIVND (reference sequence). V was clipped by 8 bases and J by 0 bases, with 14 bases between them. The CDR3 contains 14 residues.

The CDR3 coding sequence is TGCAGCGTTGACCCGGACAGGGCCGATGGCTACACCTTC. Protein: CSVDPDRADGYTF. This sequence joins TRBV29-1 and TRBJ1-2; 8 bases match TRBD1. CDR3 length equals 13 residues. The V gene end was trimmed by 3 bases and the J gene end by 6 bases; junction bases not matched to a gene: 6. Germline-derived CDR1 and CDR2 are SQVTM and ANQGSEA.

This sequence joins TRBV11-2 and TRBJ2-5, with a possible D match to TRBD2 (5 bases). This CDR3 has 14 amino acids. The germline CDR1 and CDR2 sequences are SGHAT and FQNNGV. V shed 3 bases and J shed 1 base, with 9 bases lying between them. The chain's CDR3 is CASSLDWGQETQYF. DNA for the CDR3: TGTGCCAGCAGCTTGGACTGGGGCCAAGAGACCCAGTACTTC. The full variable domain, in which reference TRBV11-2 and TRBJ2-5 provide the parts outside the CDR3, is EAGVAQSPRYKIIEKRQSVAFWCNPISGHATLYWYQQILGQGPKLLIQFQNNGVVDDSQLPKDRFSAERLKGVDSTLKIQPAKLEDSAVYLCASSLDWGQETQYFGPGTRLLVL.

The chain links TRBV6-1 to TRBJ1-1; perhaps TRBD1 as D (5 bases). V lost 8 bases to trimming and J lost 3 bases, with 16 bases between them. The CDR3 runs to 14 residues. Germline CDR1 and CDR2: MNHNS and SASEGT. The DNA for the CDR3 is TGTGCCAGCTCGGGACTCGGAGGATACACTGAAGCTTTCTTT. This codes for CASSGLGGYTEAFF.

The chain joins TRBV2 to TRBJ2-3; no firm D call. Looked up from germline, CDR1 is SNHLY and CDR2 is FYNNEI. Trimming removed 4 bases from V and 6 bases from J, with 14 bases in between. This CDR3 has 14 amino acids. The CDR3 sequence is CASSGDHLSDTQYF. The DNA of the CDR3 is TGTGCCAGCAGTGGAGATCACCTGAGTGATACGCAGTATTTT.

This rearrangement joins TRBV27 to TRBJ1-5; 7 bases agree with TRBD1. V lost 2 bases to trimming and J lost 5 bases; unmatched junction nucleotides: 3. Germline V lookup: CDR1 MNHEY, CDR2 SMNVEV (reference sequence). The CDR3 is 14 amino acids. The CDR3 DNA reads as TGTGCCAGCAGTTTAACAGGGGACTATCAGCCCCAGCATTTT. Its translation: CASSLTGDYQPQHF.

The chain combines TRBV30 with TRBJ2-7; the D is unclear. V lost 3 bases, J lost 3 bases, and 9 bases lay in between. This CDR3 spans 12 amino acids. Germline values: CDR1 GTSNPN, CDR2 SVGIG (reference sequence). The CDR3 sequence: CAWSALSYEQYF. For the CDR3, the DNA is TGTGCCTGGAGCGCCCTCAGCTACGAGCAGTACTTC.

The gene calls are TRBV29-1 and TRBJ2-3; 7 nucleotides line up with TRBD1. The V and J ends lost 5 bases and 2 bases, in that order; junction bases with no gene match: 4. Germline CDR1 and CDR2: SQVTM and ANQGSEA. This CDR3 region has 13 residues. CDR3 coding DNA: TGCAGCGTTCGCAGGGGGAACACAGATACGCAGTATTTT. As protein: CSVRRGNTDTQYF.

The chain employs TRBV5-1 and TRBJ2-6; unclear D gene. With 7 bases removed from V and 4 bases from J, the gap between germline ends came to 12 bases. The CDR3 sequence is 14 residues long. CDR1 is SGHRS and CDR2 is YFSETQ in the germline V gene. CDR3 residues: CASSPLRGANVLTF. CDR3 in DNA: TGCGCCAGCTCCCCTTTGCGGGGGGCCAACGTCCTGACTTTC.

This rearrangement joins TRBV5-1 to TRBJ1-1; D is unresolved. Trimming pared 3 bases from V and 4 bases from J, leaving 13 bases between. Germline CDR1 SGHRS, CDR2 YFSETQ. This CDR3 region has 14 residues. The CDR3 DNA reads as TGCGCCAGCAGCTATTACGGGGATCCCACTGAAGCTTTCTTT. Amino acids: CASSYYGDPTEAFF.

This chain uses TRBV7-9 with TRBJ2-5; D not resolved. CDR1 and CDR2 (germline): SEHNR, FQNEAQ (reference sequence). Between the trimmed V and J ends, which lost 5 bases and 5 bases, there was a span of 15 bases. The CDR3 covers 14 residues. The CDR3 bases are TGTGCCAGCAGCGTCCGTACCCTGGAGGAGACCCAGTACTTC. It codes for CASSVRTLEETQYF.

This clone came up once. V is TRBV6-1 and J is TRBJ1-6; 7 bases match TRBD1. Germline-derived CDR1 and CDR2 are MNHNS and SASEGT. The junction had 9 bases not matched to a gene; V was cut back by 3 bases and J by 10 bases. CDR3 size: 15 residues. For the CDR3, the DNA is TGTGCCAGCAGTGAGACCGGGACAGCGAGCTCACCCCTCCACTTT. Translation: CASSETGTASSPLHF.

The V gene is TRBV19, the J gene TRBJ2-2, with 8 positions matching TRBD1. Germline V gene sequence: CDR1 LNHDA, CDR2 SQIVND (reference sequence). The V and J ends lost 9 bases and 6 bases, in that order; junction bases with no gene match: 9. The CDR3 length is 14 residues. The CDR3 sequence: CASEDRVVSGELFF. The CDR3 DNA is TGTGCCAGCGAGGACAGGGTAGTGTCCGGGGAGCTGTTTTTT.

The chain is built from TRBV11-2 and TRBJ1-6; 8 nucleotides match TRBD1. CDR1 and CDR2 from the germline V gene are SGHAT and FQNNGV. The ends lost 6 bases at V and 9 bases at J; junction bases unmatched: 10. The CDR3 consists of 15 residues. CDR3 amino acids: CASSTFQGAISPLHF. CDR3 coding DNA: TGTGCCAGCAGTACATTCCAGGGGGCAATTTCACCCCTCCACTTT.